A single sample gave rise to the 24 T cell receptor beta chains below, sequenced in a study of OX40 agonist ivuxolimab in advanced cancers. The assay was immunoSEQ multiplex PCR, and TCRdb's table has in-frame clones only and misses some. The sample lists about 10,000 clones, 63% occurring once. Source: CD4+ or CD8+ T cells sorted from blood, taken in a trial of the OX40 agonist ivuxolimab. The source of these receptors is an adult with an advanced solid tumor such as melanoma, head and neck, liver or kidney cancer.

The chain combines TRBV27 with TRBJ2-7, with 9 positions matching TRBD1. Looked up from germline, CDR1 is MNHEY and CDR2 is SMNVEV (reference sequence). This CDR3 contains 14 residues. V dropped 4 bases and J dropped 6; count of bases not matched to a gene: 7. CDR3 in DNA: TGTGCCAGCAGTTCGCTAGGGACAGGGCGCGAGCAGTACTTC. Protein sequence: CASSSLGTGREQYF.

The V and J genes are TRBV4-1 and TRBJ2-2, with 10 positions matching TRBD2. The CDR3 consists of 18 residues. The V gene end was trimmed by 4 bases and the J gene end by 4 bases; junction bases not matched to a gene: 12. Per germline, CDR1 MGHRA and CDR2 YSYEKL. This CDR3 is CASSLRIAGGYVTGELFF. CDR3 sequence (DNA): TGCGCCAGCAGCCTTCGGATAGCGGGAGGATATGTCACCGGGGAGCTGTTTTTT.

The rearrangement uses TRBV6-1 and TRBJ1-2, with D perhaps matching TRBD1 (6 bases). Trimming removed 8 bases from V and 4 bases from J, with 20 bases in between. Looked up from germline, CDR1 is MNHNS and CDR2 is SASEGT. This CDR3 contains 15 residues. DNA of the CDR3: TGTGCCAGCTGGGGGGCTAGGCGGGGTGGCTATGGCTACACCTTC. It translates to CASWGARRGGYGYTF.

The table lists this clone with a few counts. The J gene is TRBJ1-2, the V gene TRBV5-1; the match to TRBD1 covers 7 bases. V lost 0 bases, J lost 4 bases, and 3 bases stayed unmatched. CDR1 is SGHRS, CDR2 YFSETQ, per germline. The CDR3 spans 14 residues. CDR3 sequence reads: CASSLGGQPYGYTF. In DNA, the CDR3 is TGCGCCAGCAGCTTGGGGGGACAGCCCTATGGCTACACCTTC. The full variable domain, in which reference TRBV5-1 and TRBJ1-2 provide the parts outside the CDR3, is KAGVTQTPRYLIKTRGQQVTLSCSPISGHRSVSWYQQTPGQGLQFLFEYFSETQRNKGNFPGRFSGRQFSNSRSEMNVSTLELGDSALYLCASSLGGQPYGYTFGSGTRLTVV.

J is TRBJ2-2 and V is TRBV4-1; no firm D call. V lost 2 bases, J lost 5 bases, and 9 bases lay in between. CDR3 size: 14 residues. The germline V gene has CDR1 MGHRA and CDR2 YSYEKL. As DNA, the CDR3 is TGCGCCAGCAGCCAAACGGTGGGGACCGGGGAGCTGTTTTTT. Protein product: CASSQTVGTGELFF.

The V and J genes are TRBV9 and TRBJ2-5, with 11 bases fitting TRBD2. Trimming took 4 bases from V and 4 from J; bases not matched to a gene: 9. Looked up from germline, CDR1 is SGDLS and CDR2 is YYNGEE. CDR3 length equals 16 residues. The CDR3 here is CASSSLAGDVLETQYF. The CDR3 DNA is TGTGCCAGCAGCTCACTAGCGGGAGATGTTCTAGAGACCCAGTACTTC.

The chain employs TRBV9 and TRBJ2-5; 9 bases fit TRBD2. Matching the DNA end better, TRBJ2-7 makes the J call doubtful. The CDR3 runs 13 residues. Per the germline V gene, CDR1 is SGDLS and CDR2 is YYNGEE. The chain's CDR3 is CASTTSGSYEQYF. CDR3 DNA sequence: TGTGCCAGCACGACTAGCGGCTCCTACGAGCAGTACTTC.

The chain joins TRBV25-1 to TRBJ2-5, with no clear D. CDR1 is MGHDK and CDR2 is SYGVNS in the germline V gene. The CDR3 extends over 13 amino acids. Trimming shortened V by 8 bases and J by 2 bases, and 12 bases separated the two germline ends. The CDR3 here is CASAWQSQETQYF. DNA for the CDR3: TGTGCCAGCGCGTGGCAGAGTCAAGAGACCCAGTACTTC.

This clone was seen only a few times. J is TRBJ1-1 and V is TRBV28; D not resolved. CDR1 and CDR2 (germline): MDHEN, SYDVKM. This CDR3 has 14 amino acids. The V gene lost 3 bases and the J gene lost 4 bases, with 12 bases spanning the gap. The CDR3 is CASSLEREGTEAFF. DNA of the CDR3: TGTGCCAGCAGTTTGGAAAGGGAGGGCACTGAAGCTTTCTTT.

DNA for the CDR3: TGTGCCAGCAGCGCCCCAAACCACACGAATACGCAGTATTTT. Its translation is CASSAPNHTNTQYF. The J gene is TRBJ2-3, the V gene TRBV9; no firm D call. Germline V CDR1 and CDR2: SGDLS, YYNGEE. This CDR3 contains 14 residues. V was shortened by 3 bases and J by 7 bases, with 15 bases between the two germline ends.

This chain uses TRBV6-1 with TRBJ2-7; tentatively, D is TRBD1 or TRBD2 (5 bases each). V was pared by 10 bases and J by 9 bases, with 28 bases between. Germline V gene lookup returns CDR1 MNHNS and CDR2 SASEGT. CDR3 length: 15 amino acids. In nucleotides, the CDR3 is TGTGCCACCCAATCACCCGGGGCCGATGTGGGAGTGCAGTACTTC. Translating gives CATQSPGADVGVQYF.

This chain connects TRBV27 to TRBJ2-7, with 12 bases identical to TRBD2. Germline loops: CDR1 MNHEY, CDR2 SMNVEV (reference sequence). The CDR3 has 17 amino acids. With 0 bases clipped from V and 0 bases from J, the junction kept 3 bases outside the gene matches. The CDR3 spells CASSLSGLAGNSYEQYF. In DNA form, the CDR3 reads TGTGCCAGCAGTTTATCAGGACTAGCGGGAAACTCCTACGAGCAGTACTTC.

The genes are TRBV11-2 and TRBJ1-1; weak D call: TRBD1 (5 bases). CDR3 length: 15 residues. Germline CDR1 and CDR2: SGHAT and FQNNGV. Trimming took 2 bases from V and 3 from J, leaving 13 bases between them. The CDR3 here is CASSLYAGMYTEAFF. In DNA, the CDR3 is TGTGCCAGCAGCTTATACGCAGGGATGTACACTGAAGCTTTCTTT. Complete variable domain (other parts from reference TRBV11-2 and TRBJ1-1): EAGVAQSPRYKIIEKRQSVAFWCNPISGHATLYWYQQILGQGPKLLIQFQNNGVVDDSQLPKDRFSAERLKGVDSTLKIQPAKLEDSAVYLCASSLYAGMYTEAFFGQGTRLTVV.

The rearrangement links TRBV9 to TRBJ1-1; possible D gene TRBD1, 5 bases. Germline values: CDR1 SGDLS, CDR2 YYNGEE. This CDR3 spans 15 amino acids. Trimming stripped 0 bases from V and 0 bases from J, with 9 bases between. DNA of the CDR3: TGTGCCAGCAGCGTAGAGGGGTCCCTGAACACTGAAGCTTTCTTT. Its protein is CASSVEGSLNTEAFF.

The J gene is TRBJ2-7, the V gene TRBV27, with 8 bases fitting TRBD1. Germline V gene data show CDR1 as MNHEY and CDR2 as SMNVEV (reference sequence). V shed 5 bases and J 3 bases; nucleotides not matched to a gene: 9. This CDR3 region has 15 residues. The CDR3 region has the DNA TGTGCCAGCAGTATCAACGACAGGGGAGACTACGAGCAGTACTTC. Its protein product is CASSINDRGDYEQYF.

By share of the sample, this clone is medium-sized (0.01 to 0.1%). This CDR3 is CASSDFPYEQYF. Written as DNA, the CDR3 is TGCGCCAGCAGTGATTTTCCTTACGAGCAGTACTTC. The chain couples TRBV10-2 to TRBJ2-7; D ambiguous. Germline V gene lookup returns CDR1 WSHSY and CDR2 SAAADI. The V end was cut by 3 bases, the J end by 4 bases, with 7 bases between. The CDR3 is 12 amino acids.

This clone has more than one count but fewer than ten. The chain links TRBV28 to TRBJ1-1; no definite D call. Germline V lookup: CDR1 MDHEN, CDR2 SYDVKM. This CDR3 contains 11 residues. V was trimmed by 9 bases and J by 4 bases, leaving 9 bases between them. The CDR3 sequence: CASGSGTEAFF. As DNA, the CDR3 is TGTGCCAGTGGAAGTGGCACTGAAGCTTTCTTT.

This sequence joins TRBV12-5 and TRBJ2-3, with D possibly TRBD1 on 5 matching bases. Trimming took 2 bases from V and 4 from J, leaving 7 bases between them. The CDR3 length is 13 residues. The germline V gene has CDR1 LGHNT and CDR2 FRNRAP. CDR3: CASGLKGADTQYF. In DNA, the CDR3 is TGTGCTAGTGGTTTGAAAGGGGCAGATACGCAGTATTTT.

The J gene is TRBJ1-3, the V gene TRBV11-2; no definite D call. This CDR3 comprises 12 residues. The germline V and J ends were trimmed by 7 bases and 0 bases, with 4 bases remaining between them. From germline, CDR1 is SGHAT and CDR2 FQNNGV. For the CDR3, the DNA is TGTGCCAGCACCCCCTCTGGAAACACCATATATTTT. Amino acids: CASTPSGNTIYF.

The chain combines TRBV2 with TRBJ2-7; D might be TRBD1 or TRBD2, each matching 5 bases. V shed 2 bases and J shed 6 bases, with 14 bases lying between them. The CDR3 has 14 amino acids. CDR1 SNHLY and CDR2 FYNNEI come from the germline V gene. The CDR3 nucleotides read TGTGCCAGCAGTGAATATGAGGGGCAAGGCGAGCAGTACTTC. It encodes CASSEYEGQGEQYF.

This rearrangement joins TRBV7-8 to TRBJ2-1; 12 nucleotides line up with TRBD2. V lost 5 bases, J lost 2 bases, and 1 base stayed unmatched. Germline CDR1 reads SGHVS; CDR2 reads FQNEAQ. The CDR3 loop spans 15 amino acids. The CDR3 DNA is TGTGCCAGCAGCGGACTAGCGGGACCCTACAATGAGCAGTTCTTC. Protein: CASSGLAGPYNEQFF.

V is TRBV28 and J is TRBJ1-1; D gene unclear. The CDR3 contains 13 residues. Trimming shortened V by 2 bases and J by 3 bases, and 7 bases separated the two germline ends. The germline V gene has CDR1 MDHEN and CDR2 SYDVKM. The CDR3 reads CASSLGPDTEAFF. CDR3 nucleotides: TGTGCCAGCAGTTTAGGCCCGGACACTGAAGCTTTCTTT.

V is TRBV5-1 and J is TRBJ1-1; 8 bases agree with TRBD1. CDR3 length equals 16 residues. Germline CDR1 and CDR2: SGHRS and YFSETQ. V trimming: 1 base; J trimming: 5 bases; junction bases outside the gene matches: 10. CDR3 sequence: CASSLYPRGRGTEAFF. The CDR3 nucleotides read TGCGCCAGCAGCTTGTATCCCAGGGGGCGCGGGACTGAAGCTTTCTTT.

As to this clone: One end of the junction fails to match germline, which may point to a read error. V is TRBV27 and J is TRBJ2-2, with D perhaps assigned TRBD1 or TRBD2 (6 bases each). The germline V gene has CDR1 MNHEY and CDR2 SMNVEV (reference sequence). The CDR3 spans 15 residues. DNA for the CDR3: TGTGCCAGCAGTTTCTTGGGGGCCGGCACCGGGGGGCTGTTTTTT. This gives the protein CASSFLGAGTGGLFF.